Presented here are 27 T cell receptor beta chains from one specimen sequenced in a study of identical twins. Each CDR3 protein is one row after TCRdb ran MiXCR on the 5' RACE reads. The repertoire holds 350,000 to 500,000 distinct CDR3 sequences, with around 18% as singletons. The source material was naive T cells sorted from blood. Receptor source: a man in his fifties in good health.

This clonotype was recorded many times. The rearrangement uses TRBV20-1 and TRBJ2-1; TRBD2 might be the D (5 bases). The CDR3 loop spans 15 amino acids. In germline, CDR1 is DFQATT, CDR2 SNEGSKA (reference sequence). The germline V and J ends were trimmed by 4 bases and 3 bases, with 16 bases remaining between them. DNA of the CDR3: TGCAGTGCTATCCCGGCGGGCGGACTCTACAATGAGCAGTTCTTC. Translated: CSAIPAGGLYNEQFF.

The V and J genes are TRBV3-1 and TRBJ2-5, with D unresolved. Germline assignment: CDR1 LGHDT and CDR2 YNNKEL (reference sequence). Trimming shortened V by 1 base and J by 5 bases, and 20 bases separated the two germline ends. The CDR3 contains 17 residues. In nucleotides, the CDR3 is TGTGCCAGCAGCCAAGGAGCGTTCGCATGGAGAGCTGAGACCCAGTACTTC. Encoded protein: CASSQGAFAWRAETQYF.

This rearrangement joins TRBV5-1 to TRBJ2-7; the match to TRBD2 covers 10 bases. This CDR3 region has 16 residues. The trim removed 4 bases at V and 0 bases at J, leaving 7 bases unmatched. Germline values: CDR1 SGHRS, CDR2 YFSETQ. CDR3: CASSAAGTSVSYEQYF. For the CDR3, the DNA is TGCGCCAGCAGCGCCGCCGGGACTAGCGTCTCCTACGAGCAGTACTTC.

This clonotype was seen more than once but under ten times. The chain recombines TRBV4-2 with TRBJ2-7; weak D call: TRBD2 (6 bases). The CDR3 totals 14 residues. Germline V CDR1 and CDR2: LGHNA, YNFKEQ. Trimming stripped 1 base from V and 5 bases from J, with 12 bases between. The CDR3 region has the DNA TGTGCCAGCAGCCAAGTGGGGGGTTCTAACGAGCAGTACTTC. This translates into CASSQVGGSNEQYF.

This clonotype was seen only a few times. The rearrangement links TRBV6-6 to TRBJ2-7; 7 bases line up with TRBD1. The ends lost 2 bases at V and 4 bases at J; junction bases unmatched: 2. The CDR3 totals 13 residues. Germline CDR1 is MNHNY and CDR2 is SVGAGI (reference sequence). The CDR3: CASSYRDRYEQYF. CDR3 bases: TGTGCCAGCAGTTACCGGGACAGATACGAGCAGTACTTC.

The chain employs TRBV14 and TRBJ1-1; D might be TRBD1 (5 bases). Per the germline V gene, CDR1 is SGHDN and CDR2 is FVKESK. Trimming removed 2 bases from V and 11 bases from J, with 15 bases in between. CDR3 length equals 13 residues. The CDR3 here is CASSQIQGSLAFF. CDR3 DNA: TGTGCCAGCAGCCAAATTCAGGGATCTCTCGCTTTCTTT.

The rearrangement links TRBV24-1 to TRBJ2-3; 8 bases are a match to TRBD2. The CDR3 runs to 15 residues. J gave up 2 bases and V 5 bases, and 5 bases lay outside the gene matches. Germline loops: CDR1 KGHDR, CDR2 SFDVKD. CDR3 loop: CATSGAGELTDTQYF. DNA of the CDR3: TGTGCCACCAGTGGAGCGGGGGAACTCACAGATACGCAGTATTTT.

This clonotype was detected many times. V usage is TRBV20-1 and J usage is TRBJ1-5; D may be TRBD1 (6 bases). The CDR3 is 12 amino acids. The V and J ends lost 3 bases and 5 bases respectively, with 8 bases between them. Germline assignment: CDR1 DFQATT and CDR2 SNEGSKA (reference sequence). CDR3 nucleotides: TGCAGTGCTAGCCGACAGGATCAGCCCCAGCATTTT. Translation: CSASRQDQPQHF.

This clonotype showed up just a few times. The CDR3: CASSLELAGWKTQYF. CDR3 DNA sequence: TGTGCCAGCAGCTTAGAACTAGCGGGTTGGAAGACCCAGTACTTC. This sequence joins TRBV7-2 and TRBJ2-5; 9 bases line up with TRBD2. Germline V lookup: CDR1 SGHTA, CDR2 FQGNSA. V lost 1 base, J lost 6 bases, and 6 bases stayed unmatched. This CDR3 has 15 amino acids.

The V and J genes are TRBV12-3 or TRBV12-4 and TRBJ2-3, with TRBD2 identical over 9 bases. There are 15 residues in the CDR3. The junction had 6 bases not matched to a gene; V was cut back by 4 bases and J by 4 bases. CDR3 residues: CASSSPSGGPDTQYF. The CDR3, as DNA: TGTGCCAGCAGTTCTCCGAGCGGGGGGCCAGATACGCAGTATTTT.

The sample holds a few counts of this clonotype. This chain connects TRBV5-1 to TRBJ1-2; tentative D call: TRBD1 (6 bases). The CDR3 covers 15 residues. Germline assignment: CDR1 SGHRS and CDR2 YFSETQ. Between the trimmed V and J ends, which lost 0 bases and 5 bases, there was a span of 14 bases. The CDR3 reads CASSLEQGGDYGYTF. The CDR3 DNA reads as TGCGCCAGCAGCTTGGAACAGGGAGGAGATTATGGCTACACCTTC.

The sample holds many counts of this clonotype. This sequence joins TRBV29-1 and TRBJ2-7; D possibly matches TRBD1 or TRBD2 (5 bases each). V was pared by 4 bases and J by 2 bases, with 18 bases between. The germline gives CDR1 SQVTM, CDR2 ANQGSEA. The CDR3 consists of 15 residues. The CDR3 nucleotides are TGCAGCGTTGGATCTGCTGGGACCGGGACCTACGAGCAGTACTTC. This gives the protein CSVGSAGTGTYEQYF.

The chain couples TRBV6-1 to TRBJ2-5, with D uncertain. The CDR3 length is 14 residues. Germline V gene lookup returns CDR1 MNHNS and CDR2 SASEGT. Trimming took off 0 bases at V and 6 bases at J, with 11 bases between the two ends. The CDR3: CASSEAWKGQTQYF. The CDR3 DNA is TGTGCCAGCAGTGAAGCCTGGAAAGGGCAGACCCAGTACTTC.

The chain combines TRBV12-3 or TRBV12-4 with TRBJ2-1; 13 nucleotides align to TRBD2. The CDR3 runs 17 residues. Germline trimming cut 6 bases from V and 0 bases from J; bases unmatched to any gene: 5. CDR3 residues: CASRPGTSGISYNEQFF. CDR3 DNA sequence: TGTGCCAGCAGGCCTGGGACTAGCGGGATCTCCTACAATGAGCAGTTCTTC.

This clonotype was counted a single time. This chain uses TRBV9 with TRBJ2-7; D is perhaps TRBD2 (5 bases). V lost 0 bases to trimming and J lost 2 bases, with 9 bases between them. There are 14 residues in the CDR3. The germline CDR1 and CDR2 sequences are SGDLS and YYNGEE. CDR3 in amino acids: CASSVVGSAYEQYF. CDR3 DNA sequence: TGTGCCAGCAGCGTAGTAGGGAGTGCCTACGAGCAGTACTTC.

This clonotype was seen many times. The J gene is TRBJ2-1, the V gene TRBV29-1, with D perhaps being TRBD1 or TRBD2 (5 bases each). This CDR3 is built from 16 residues. The ends were cut back, 7 bases at V and 9 bases at J, with 28 bases in the middle. The germline gives CDR1 SQVTM, CDR2 ANQGSEA. The CDR3 DNA reads TGCAGCGCTCCTCGACTCTCCGGGACCATTCAGGTTGAGCAGTTCTTC. This gives the protein CSAPRLSGTIQVEQFF.

The chain couples TRBV11-2 to TRBJ2-2; TRBD2 matches 8 bases. V gave up 2 bases and J gave up 5 bases; unmatched junction bases: 4. This CDR3 is 15 amino acids long. Germline lookup yields CDR1 SGHAT and CDR2 FQNNGV. The CDR3 sequence is CASSLKKRETGELFF. CDR3 nucleotide sequence: TGTGCCAGCAGCTTAAAAAAGCGGGAGACCGGGGAGCTGTTTTTT.

This clonotype occurred a few times. The chain employs TRBV5-4 and TRBJ2-1; D not resolved. The germline V gene has CDR1 SGHNT and CDR2 YYREEE (reference sequence). With 5 bases removed from V and 3 bases from J, the gap between germline ends came to 15 bases. The CDR3 runs 15 residues. The CDR3 loop is CASRLAGTNYNEQFF. CDR3 bases: TGTGCCAGCAGGTTAGCCGGCACTAACTACAATGAGCAGTTCTTC.

This clonotype appeared a few times. One end of the junction does not line up with germline, which may come from a read error. The rearrangement links TRBV7-2 to TRBJ2-7, with TRBD1 identical over 8 bases. CDR3 size: 13 residues. From germline, CDR1 is SGHTA and CDR2 FQGNSA. The CDR3 DNA reads as TGTGCCAGCAGCTTAGCGCGAGGGGACAGGCCCAACTTC. The encoded protein is CASSLARGDRPNF.

The CDR3 coding sequence is TGTGCCAGCAGCTTAGCTAGGACCTACAATGAGCAGTTCTTC. Residues: CASSLARTYNEQFF. The chain uses TRBV13 and TRBJ2-1; D ambiguous. The V end lost 1 base, the J end lost 2 bases, and 6 bases lay between the germline ends. Germline loops: CDR1 PRHDT, CDR2 FYEKMQ (reference sequence). There are 14 residues in the CDR3. The full variable domain, rest sourced from reference TRBV13 and TRBJ2-1, is AAGVIQSPRHLIKEKRETATLKCYPIPRHDTVYWYQQGPGQDPQFLISFYEKMQSDKGSIPDRFSAQQFSDYHSELNMSSLELGDSALYFCASSLARTYNEQFFGPGTRLTVL.

This clonotype was detected ten times or more. The chain couples TRBV24-1 to TRBJ1-3; TRBD1 matches 8 bases. The germline CDR1 and CDR2 sequences are KGHDR and SFDVKD. The CDR3 covers 20 residues. V dropped 7 bases and J dropped 4; count of bases not matched to a gene: 23. The CDR3 is CATSLNGTGLIVEFGNTIYF. DNA for the CDR3: TGTGCCACCAGCCTAAATGGGACAGGCCTTATTGTAGAGTTCGGAAACACCATATATTTT.

The V call is TRBV7-9, the J call TRBJ2-1; D remains ambiguous. The germline V gene encodes CDR1 SEHNR and CDR2 FQNEAQ (reference sequence). This CDR3 is 12 amino acids long. Trimming removed 7 bases from V and 7 bases from J, with 11 bases in between. As DNA, the CDR3 is TGTGCCAGCATTGATCGGAGAAATGAGCAGTTCTTC. As protein: CASIDRRNEQFF.

This sequence joins TRBV7-9 and TRBJ2-2; a possible D gene is TRBD2 (5 bases). Trimming removed 3 bases at V and 6 bases at J, with 17 bases between. From germline, CDR1 is SEHNR and CDR2 FQNEAQ (reference sequence). The CDR3 contains 16 residues. Written as DNA, the CDR3 is TGTGCCAGCAGCTTGTGGGCGAGGCGGCGGGCCGGGGAGCTGTTTTTT. It codes for CASSLWARRRAGELFF.

This clonotype was observed many times. This rearrangement joins TRBV11-2 to TRBJ2-3, with unresolved D. The CDR3 sequence is 19 residues long. Trimming stripped 1 base from V and 0 bases from J, with 20 bases between. CDR1 is SGHAT, CDR2 FQNNGV, per germline. CDR3 nucleotide sequence: TGTGCCAGCAGCTTAGTTTATCACTCCTTGACGGGTAGCACAGATACGCAGTATTTT. The encoded protein is CASSLVYHSLTGSTDTQYF.

The table lists this clonotype with many counts. The chain links TRBV12-3 or TRBV12-4 to TRBJ1-5, with D possibly TRBD1 on 5 matching bases. Trimming pared 6 bases from V and 6 bases from J, leaving 9 bases between. The CDR3 has 12 residues. CDR3 bases: TGTGCCAGCAGCTTGGGGGTTCAGCCCCAGCATTTT. Translation: CASSLGVQPQHF.

This clonotype has ten or more counts. V and J are TRBV6-2 or TRBV6-3 and TRBJ1-1, with D possibly TRBD1 on 5 matching bases. V was trimmed by 0 bases and J by 8 bases, leaving 19 bases between them. Germline V lookup: CDR1 MNHEY, CDR2 SVGEGT. This CDR3 region has 16 residues. The CDR3 nucleotides read TGTGCCAGCAGTTACTCCAGGGCCACCCCACCCTCCGAAGCTTTCTTT. This gives the protein CASSYSRATPPSEAFF.

This chain joins TRBV11-2 and TRBJ2-1, with 12 bases aligning to TRBD2. The CDR3 has 19 amino acids. Germline V gene lookup returns CDR1 SGHAT and CDR2 FQNNGV. V shed 5 bases, J shed 2 bases, and the junction held 13 bases outside the gene matches. The DNA for the CDR3 is TGTGCCAGCAGCCTCCGACTAGCGGGGGCCAGAATCGCCTACAATGAGCAGTTCTTC. Encoded protein: CASSLRLAGARIAYNEQFF.